The 10 T cell receptor beta chains reported below all come from one sample, sequenced in a study of shared clonotypes between healthy human individuals. Repertoires were generated with immunoSEQ multiplex PCR, while TCRdb's copy carries only in-frame clones and drops some. There are 500,000 or so clones in the sample; 95% to 96% occur only once, and about 0.067% lies in the top ten. The sequencing sample was made of naive CD4+ T cells sorted from blood. Specified subset: CD45RA+ positively selected. The origin of the receptors is a woman aged 25 to 39 in good health.

The chain is built from TRBV5-1 and TRBJ2-3, with 7 positions matching TRBD1. CDR3 size: 14 residues. CDR1 is SGHRS, CDR2 YFSETQ, per germline. The V gene end was trimmed by 5 bases and the J gene end by 3 bases; junction bases not matched to a gene: 6. The CDR3 DNA reads TGCGCCAGCAGAACCGGGACAGCTACAGATACGCAGTATTTT. Translating it yields CASRTGTATDTQYF. Looking up the rest from reference TRBV5-1 and TRBJ2-3 gives the full variable domain: KAGVTQTPRYLIKTRGQQVTLSCSPISGHRSVSWYQQTPGQGLQFLFEYFSETQRNKGNFPGRFSGRQFSNSRSEMNVSTLELGDSALYLCASRTGTATDTQYFGPGTRLTVL.

The V and J genes are TRBV18 and TRBJ2-1; unclear D gene. With 3 bases removed from V and 2 bases from J, the gap between germline ends came to 14 bases. Germline lookup yields CDR1 KGHSH and CDR2 LQKENI. The CDR3 is made up of 16 amino acids. Written as DNA, the CDR3 is TGTGCCAGCTCACCGACGGAAAACCCGACCTACAATGAGCAGTTCTTC. This sequence encodes CASSPTENPTYNEQFF.

The rearrangement joins TRBV7-8 to TRBJ2-1; 7 bases fit TRBD1. CDR1 SGHVS and CDR2 FQNEAQ come from the germline V gene. V shed 5 bases, J shed 2 bases, and the junction held 18 bases outside the gene matches. The CDR3 runs to 19 residues. CDR3 protein: CASSRSTGIGRTPYNEQFF. The DNA for the CDR3 is TGTGCCAGCAGCAGGTCGACAGGGATAGGAAGAACACCCTACAATGAGCAGTTCTTC.

The chain employs TRBV5-4 and TRBJ1-2; possible D gene TRBD1, 5 bases. CDR1 is SGHNT and CDR2 is YYREEE in the germline V gene (reference sequence). V was trimmed by 1 base and J by 4 bases, leaving 14 bases between them. The CDR3 sequence is 15 residues long. CDR3 nucleotides: TGTGCCAGCAGCTTGTTGGGGCTTCCATCCTATGGCTACACCTTC. It encodes CASSLLGLPSYGYTF.

This clone was seen a single time. This sequence joins TRBV29-1 and TRBJ1-1; D may be TRBD1 (6 bases). Germline V gives CDR1 SQVTM, CDR2 ANQGSEA. V shed 6 bases and J shed 1 base, with 12 bases lying between them. This CDR3 is built from 13 residues. CDR3 DNA: TGCAGCGTCACGACAGGAAGGAACACTGAAGCTTTCTTT. It is translated as CSVTTGRNTEAFF.

On this clone: The sample holds other DNA sequences that translate to the same CDR3. The rearrangement joins TRBV18 to TRBJ2-2; D not resolved. Germline loops: CDR1 KGHSH, CDR2 LQKENI. The CDR3 is 13 residues long. Deletions cut 3 bases from V and 3 bases from J, with 5 bases between. The CDR3 DNA reads as TGTGCCAGCTCACCGCTTGACACCGGGGAGCTGTTTTTT. Translated: CASSPLDTGELFF.

The J gene is TRBJ2-7, the V gene TRBV29-1; D is ambiguous. Trimming removed 3 bases at V and 3 bases at J, with 15 bases between. Germline V gives CDR1 SQVTM, CDR2 ANQGSEA. The CDR3 is 14 residues long. The CDR3 DNA is TGCAGCGTTGACCCCCCGAGAGAGAACTACGAGCAGTACTTC. Translated: CSVDPPRENYEQYF.

The chain couples TRBV30 to TRBJ2-5; D may be TRBD1 (6 bases). The J call is uncertain, as TRBJ2-7 better fits the DNA end. This CDR3 has 11 residues. CDR1 is GTSNPN and CDR2 is SVGIG in the germline V gene (reference sequence). DNA for the CDR3: TGTGCCCTTACAGGGTTCGACGAGCAGTACTTC. The encoded protein is CALTGFDEQYF.

The rearrangement uses TRBV10-1 and TRBJ1-1; D ambiguous. This CDR3 spans 13 amino acids. The germline gives CDR1 WNHNN, CDR2 SYGVQD (reference sequence). V shed 6 bases and J shed 2 bases, with 10 bases lying between them. CDR3 region: CASRASGNTEAFF. CDR3 DNA: TGCGCCAGCAGAGCCTCGGGTAACACTGAAGCTTTCTTT.

The table lists this clone with a count of one. The chain combines TRBV28 with TRBJ2-7; TRBD2 matches 12 bases. The germline V gene encodes CDR1 MDHEN and CDR2 SYDVKM. V shed 4 bases and J 3 bases; nucleotides not matched to a gene: 7. This CDR3 spans 16 amino acids. The CDR3 DNA is TGTGCCAGCAGTTCACAGGGACTAGCGGGTTACTACGAGCAGTACTTC. Translated: CASSSQGLAGYYEQYF.